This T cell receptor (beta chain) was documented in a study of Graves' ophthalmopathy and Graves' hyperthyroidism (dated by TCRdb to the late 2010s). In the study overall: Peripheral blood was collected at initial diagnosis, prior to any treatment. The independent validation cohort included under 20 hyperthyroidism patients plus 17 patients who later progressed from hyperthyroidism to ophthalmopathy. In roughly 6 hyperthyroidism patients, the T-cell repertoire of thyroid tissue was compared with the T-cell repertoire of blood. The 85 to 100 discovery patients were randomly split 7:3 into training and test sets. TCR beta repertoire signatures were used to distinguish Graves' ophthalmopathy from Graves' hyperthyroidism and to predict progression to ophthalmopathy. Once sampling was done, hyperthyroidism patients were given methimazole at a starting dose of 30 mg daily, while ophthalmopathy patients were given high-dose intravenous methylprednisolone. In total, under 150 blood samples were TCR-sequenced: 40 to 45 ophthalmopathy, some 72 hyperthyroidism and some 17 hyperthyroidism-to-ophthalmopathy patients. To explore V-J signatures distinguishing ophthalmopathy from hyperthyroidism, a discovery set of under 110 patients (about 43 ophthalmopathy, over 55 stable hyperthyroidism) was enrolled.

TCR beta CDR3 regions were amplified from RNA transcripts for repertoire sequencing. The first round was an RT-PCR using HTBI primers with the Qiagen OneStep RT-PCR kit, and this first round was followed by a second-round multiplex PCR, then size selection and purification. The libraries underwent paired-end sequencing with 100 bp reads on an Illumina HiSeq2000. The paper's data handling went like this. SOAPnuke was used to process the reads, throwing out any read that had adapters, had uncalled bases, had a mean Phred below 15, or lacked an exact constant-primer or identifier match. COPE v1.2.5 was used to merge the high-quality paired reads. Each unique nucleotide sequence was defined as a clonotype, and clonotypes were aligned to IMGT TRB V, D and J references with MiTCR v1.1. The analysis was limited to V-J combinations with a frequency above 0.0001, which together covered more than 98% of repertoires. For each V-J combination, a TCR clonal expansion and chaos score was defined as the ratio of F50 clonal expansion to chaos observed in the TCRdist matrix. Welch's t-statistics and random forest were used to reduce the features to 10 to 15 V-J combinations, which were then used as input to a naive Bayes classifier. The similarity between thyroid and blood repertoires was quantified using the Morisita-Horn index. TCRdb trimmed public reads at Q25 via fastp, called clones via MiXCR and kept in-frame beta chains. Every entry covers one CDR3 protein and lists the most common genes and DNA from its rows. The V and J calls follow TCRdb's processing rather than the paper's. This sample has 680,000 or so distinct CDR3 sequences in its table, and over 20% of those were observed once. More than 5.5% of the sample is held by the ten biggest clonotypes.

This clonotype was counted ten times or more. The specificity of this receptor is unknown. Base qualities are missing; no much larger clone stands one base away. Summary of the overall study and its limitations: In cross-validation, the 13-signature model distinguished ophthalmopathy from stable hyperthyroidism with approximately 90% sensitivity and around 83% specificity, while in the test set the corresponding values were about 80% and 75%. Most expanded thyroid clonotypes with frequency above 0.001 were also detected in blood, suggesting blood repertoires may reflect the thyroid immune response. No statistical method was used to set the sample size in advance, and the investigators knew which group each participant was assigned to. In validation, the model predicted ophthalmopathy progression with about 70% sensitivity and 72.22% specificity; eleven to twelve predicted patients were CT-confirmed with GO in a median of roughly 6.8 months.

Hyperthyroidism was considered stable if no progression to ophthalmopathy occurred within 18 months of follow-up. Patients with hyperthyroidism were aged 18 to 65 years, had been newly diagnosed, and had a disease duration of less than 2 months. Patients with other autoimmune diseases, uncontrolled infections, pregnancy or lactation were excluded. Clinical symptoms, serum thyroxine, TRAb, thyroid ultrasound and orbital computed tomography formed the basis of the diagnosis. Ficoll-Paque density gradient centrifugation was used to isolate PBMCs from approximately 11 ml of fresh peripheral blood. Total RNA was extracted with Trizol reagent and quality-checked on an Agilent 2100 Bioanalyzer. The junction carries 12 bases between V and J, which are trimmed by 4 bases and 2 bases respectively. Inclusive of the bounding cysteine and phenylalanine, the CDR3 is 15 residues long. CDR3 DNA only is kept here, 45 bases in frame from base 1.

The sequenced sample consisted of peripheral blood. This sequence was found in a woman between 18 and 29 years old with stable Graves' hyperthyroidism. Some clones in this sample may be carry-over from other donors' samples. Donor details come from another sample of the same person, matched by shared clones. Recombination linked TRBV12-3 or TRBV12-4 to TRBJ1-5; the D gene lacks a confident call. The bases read TGTGCCAGCAGTTCACCGGGGAAGGGCAATCAGCCCCAGCATTTT. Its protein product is CASSSPGKGNQPQHF.